The 32 T cell receptor beta chains presented below share a single source sample, sequenced in a study of blood T cell repertoires in COVID-19. TCRdb's copy holds only in-frame clones and misses some; the assay was immunoSEQ multiplex PCR. Here the sample spans under 300,000 clones, approximately 80% being singletons. The sequenced sample consisted of peripheral blood. These receptor sequences come from a woman in her thirties or forties with active or convalescent COVID-19.

This chain links TRBV6-5 with TRBJ2-3; D gene ambiguous. This CDR3 has 15 amino acids. Trimming took 8 bases from V and 0 from J, leaving 15 bases between them. The V gene's germline CDR1 is MNHEY and CDR2 SVGAGI. The CDR3 spells CASGLSRLSTDTQYF. CDR3 bases: TGTGCCAGCGGCTTGTCCCGACTGAGCACAGATACGCAGTATTTT.

The chain uses TRBV30 and TRBJ1-2, with D maybe TRBD1 (6 bases). Trimming cost V 3 bases and J 5 bases, with 19 bases left between them. In germline, CDR1 is GTSNPN, CDR2 SVGIG (reference sequence). There are 15 residues in the CDR3. CDR3 DNA sequence: TGTGCCTGGAGGAGGGGTACAGGGCTAAGTTATGGCTACACCTTC. Amino acids: CAWRRGTGLSYGYTF.

The chain couples TRBV7-3 to TRBJ2-1; 8 bases agree with TRBD2. CDR3 length equals 12 residues. With 1 base clipped from V and 10 bases from J, the junction kept 0 bases outside the gene matches. Germline V CDR1 and CDR2: SGHTA, FQGTGA. The CDR3 reads CASSLSGGEQFF. CDR3 DNA: TGTGCCAGCAGCTTAAGCGGGGGGGAGCAGTTCTTC.

The CDR3 loop reads CASSSGSGQPQHF. The CDR3 coding sequence is TGCGCCAGCAGCTCGGGTAGCGGTCAGCCCCAGCATTTT. The chain uses TRBV5-1 and TRBJ1-5; D is unresolved. CDR3 length: 13 amino acids. CDR1 SGHRS and CDR2 YFSETQ come from the germline V gene. The ends were cut back, 3 bases at V and 6 bases at J, with 10 bases in the middle.

In this sample, this clone turned up once. The V and J genes are TRBV2 and TRBJ1-6; TRBD1 matches at 7 bases. Trimming removed 6 bases from V and 10 bases from J; junction bases left unmatched: 6. This CDR3 region has 13 residues. Germline CDR1 is SNHLY and CDR2 is FYNNEI. The CDR3: CASRTGPKSPLHF. In nucleotides, the CDR3 is TGTGCCAGCAGGACAGGGCCTAAGTCACCCCTCCACTTT.

The rearrangement links TRBV6-5 to TRBJ2-2; D may be TRBD2 (6 bases). The CDR3 consists of 15 residues. Germline CDR1 is MNHEY and CDR2 is SVGAGI. Between the trimmed V and J ends, which lost 6 bases and 3 bases, there was a span of 14 bases. The CDR3 region is CASRRPGGHTGELFF. CDR3 coding DNA: TGTGCCAGCAGACGACCCGGGGGACACACCGGGGAGCTGTTTTTT.

The chain recombines TRBV19 with TRBJ1-5; 10 nucleotides line up with TRBD1. Germline V gives CDR1 LNHDA, CDR2 SQIVND (reference sequence). The CDR3 is 15 amino acids. V lost 4 bases and J lost 4; bases outside the gene matches: 4. The chain's CDR3 is CASSTSGQGNQPQHF. The DNA of the CDR3 is TGTGCCAGTAGTACGTCGGGACAGGGGAATCAGCCCCAGCATTTT.

This clone was picked up one time. The chain has TRBV9 and TRBJ2-1, with no clear D. Germline loops: CDR1 SGDLS, CDR2 YYNGEE. V was trimmed by 4 bases and J by 8 bases, leaving 10 bases between them. The CDR3 covers 12 residues. The CDR3: CASSPQSHEQFF. The CDR3 DNA is TGTGCCAGCAGCCCCCAATCCCATGAGCAGTTCTTC.

In its sample, this clone was seen many times. This chain connects TRBV3-1 (or the pseudogene TRBV3-2) to TRBJ1-2; 8 nucleotides match TRBD1. V was pared by 0 bases and J by 4 bases, with 4 bases of the junction left unmatched. CDR1 and CDR2 from the germline V gene are LGHDT and YNNKEL (reference sequence). This CDR3 is 15 amino acids long. This CDR3 reads CASSQDPGGGYGYTF. The CDR3 nucleotides read TGTGCCAGCAGCCAAGATCCAGGGGGCGGCTATGGCTACACCTTC.

This clone has a handful of counts. This chain connects TRBV28 to TRBJ1-5, with 7 bases identical to TRBD1. CDR1 and CDR2 from the germline V gene are MDHEN and SYDVKM. V lost 4 bases, J lost 2 bases, and 11 bases stayed unmatched. This CDR3 is 17 amino acids long. The CDR3 region is CASSSNRRQGGNQPQHF. Written as DNA, the CDR3 is TGTGCCAGCAGTTCAAATCGCAGACAGGGAGGCAATCAGCCCCAGCATTTT. The whole variable domain, filled in from reference TRBV28 and TRBJ1-5, reads DVKVTQSSRYLVKRTGEKVFLECVQDMDHENMFWYRQDPGLGLRLIYFSYDVKMKEKGDIPEGYSVSREKKERFSLILESASTNQTSMYLCASSSNRRQGGNQPQHFGDGTRLSIL.

This clone occurred a few times. The V call is TRBV27, the J call TRBJ1-5, with TRBD1 matching 10 bases. V lost 3 bases and J lost 0; bases outside the gene matches: 11. This CDR3 is built from 19 residues. Germline V lookup: CDR1 MNHEY, CDR2 SMNVEV (reference sequence). The CDR3 coding sequence is TGTGCCAGCAGTTTCACCCCGGGGACAGGGGCTTCTAGCAATCAGCCCCAGCATTTT. Translation gives CASSFTPGTGASSNQPQHF.

This clone was counted between two and nine times. This chain links TRBV7-2 with TRBJ2-1; D is perhaps TRBD1 (6 bases). Germline lookup yields CDR1 SGHTA and CDR2 FQGNSA. This CDR3 region has 15 residues. Trimming shortened V by 2 bases and J by 3 bases, and 11 bases separated the two germline ends. The CDR3 nucleotides are TGTGCCAGCAGCTTAACTGCAGGGGTCTACAATGAGCAGTTCTTC. Translation gives CASSLTAGVYNEQFF.

The chain employs TRBV7-6 and TRBJ1-2; TRBD1 matches 7 bases. The CDR3 runs 16 residues. CDR1 SGHVS and CDR2 FNYEAQ come from the germline V gene. V gave up 5 bases and J gave up 2 bases; unmatched junction bases: 11. CDR3 DNA sequence: TGTGCCAGCAGCCTTAATCCTGGACAGGCAAACTATGGCTACACCTTC. Translation gives CASSLNPGQANYGYTF.

The V and J genes are TRBV10-3 and TRBJ1-2; 8 nucleotides match TRBD1. From germline, CDR1 is ENHRY and CDR2 SYGVKD. The CDR3 has 14 residues. V lost 7 bases to trimming and J lost 1 base; unmatched junction nucleotides: 5. The chain's CDR3 is CAIKEQGVNYGYTF. The CDR3 coding sequence is TGTGCCATCAAAGAACAGGGGGTTAACTATGGCTACACCTTC.

The J gene is TRBJ1-6, the V gene TRBV27, with D unclear. Germline V gene lookup returns CDR1 MNHEY and CDR2 SMNVEV (reference sequence). This CDR3 is 15 amino acids long. The V gene lost 0 bases and the J gene lost 4 bases, with 7 bases spanning the gap. The DNA of the CDR3 is TGTGCCAGCAGTTTATCGGGCCAGTATAATTCACCCCTCCACTTT. Translation: CASSLSGQYNSPLHF.

The V gene is TRBV2, the J gene TRBJ1-6; D is perhaps TRBD1 (5 bases). V was clipped by 4 bases and J by 7 bases, with 11 bases between them. The germline CDR1 and CDR2 sequences are SNHLY and FYNNEI. This CDR3 has 14 amino acids. The CDR3 region has the DNA TGTGCCAGCAGTGTTTCAGGGTTGAATTCACCCCTCCACTTT. Its translation: CASSVSGLNSPLHF.

The CDR3 reads CASSPGQGDEKLFF. The CDR3 DNA reads as TGTGCCAGCAGCCCAGGACAGGGGGACGAAAAACTGTTTTTT. The chain links TRBV9 to TRBJ1-4; 10 nucleotides line up with TRBD1. V lost 4 bases to trimming and J lost 8 bases; unmatched junction nucleotides: 5. The CDR3 has 14 residues. Germline V CDR1 and CDR2: SGDLS, YYNGEE.

This clone was observed a few times. J is TRBJ1-6 and V is TRBV5-1; 7 nucleotides align to TRBD1. The CDR3 totals 15 residues. Germline V gives CDR1 SGHRS, CDR2 YFSETQ. The V gene end was trimmed by 0 bases and the J gene end by 7 bases; junction bases not matched to a gene: 4. CDR3 region: CASSLGGGANSPLHF. CDR3 nucleotide sequence: TGCGCCAGCAGCTTGGGAGGGGGCGCGAATTCACCCCTCCACTTT.

Details on this clone: The same CDR3 also results from other DNA sequences found in this sample. The CDR3 DNA reads as TGTGCCAGCAGTGAAGCTGGGCAGAGCAATCAGCCCCAGCATTTT. Translated: CASSEAGQSNQPQHF. This chain joins TRBV2 and TRBJ1-5; D gene uncertain. The CDR3 length is 15 residues. The germline V gene encodes CDR1 SNHLY and CDR2 FYNNEI. The V end was cut by 0 bases, the J end by 1 base, with 7 bases between.

The chain has TRBV2 and TRBJ1-6; TRBD1 aligns across 9 bases. CDR1 SNHLY and CDR2 FYNNEI come from the germline V gene. With V trimmed by 5 bases and J by 8 bases, 4 bases remained unmatched. The CDR3 contains 14 residues. The CDR3 DNA reads as TGTGCCAGCAGTCCGAGGACAGGGGATTCACCCCTCCACTTT. This sequence encodes CASSPRTGDSPLHF.

The V and J genes are TRBV6-1 and TRBJ2-7; 9 nucleotides agree with TRBD1. CDR3 length: 16 residues. J gave up 5 bases and V 2 bases, and 10 bases lay outside the gene matches. From germline, CDR1 is MNHNS and CDR2 SASEGT. In DNA form, the CDR3 reads TGTGCCAGCAGTGAATTGTCCGGGACAGGGTTTGACGAGCAGTACTTC. Amino acid sequence: CASSELSGTGFDEQYF.

CDR3 DNA sequence: TGCGCCAGCGCTCGGGAGCTACAAGAGACCCAGTACTTC. This gives the protein CASARELQETQYF. The genes are TRBV5-1 and TRBJ2-5, with a weak D call TRBD2 (6 bases). The CDR3 loop spans 13 amino acids. Trimming pared 7 bases from V and 2 bases from J, leaving 12 bases between. CDR1 and CDR2 from the germline V gene are SGHRS and YFSETQ. The entire variable domain, with the rest obtained from reference TRBV5-1 and TRBJ2-5, is as follows: KAGVTQTPRYLIKTRGQQVTLSCSPISGHRSVSWYQQTPGQGLQFLFEYFSETQRNKGNFPGRFSGRQFSNSRSEMNVSTLELGDSALYLCASARELQETQYFGPGTRLLVL.

The gene calls are TRBV30 and TRBJ1-6; 9 bases map to TRBD1. The CDR3 is made up of 15 amino acids. Germline V gives CDR1 GTSNPN, CDR2 SVGIG (reference sequence). Unmatched junction bases numbered 11, after V lost 5 bases and J lost 9 bases. CDR3 DNA: TGTGCCTGGGGGCCGGGACAGGGAGTATCTTCACCCCTCCACTTT. Protein product: CAWGPGQGVSSPLHF.

This chain joins TRBV2 and TRBJ1-1; 9 nucleotides line up with TRBD1. J lost 1 base, V lost 9 bases, and 3 bases had no gene match. The CDR3 consists of 13 residues. CDR1 is SNHLY, CDR2 FYNNEI, per germline. Written as DNA, the CDR3 is TGTGCCAGTCGGGACAGGGAGAACACTGAAGCTTTCTTT. Translation gives CASRDRENTEAFF.

The rearrangement joins TRBV3-1 (or the pseudogene TRBV3-2) to TRBJ2-3, with 9 bases fitting TRBD2. This CDR3 has 17 amino acids. V was pared by 7 bases and J by 3 bases, with 14 bases of the junction left unmatched. CDR1 is LGHDT and CDR2 is YNNKEL in the germline V gene (reference sequence). CDR3 DNA sequence: TGTGCCAGCACCCCGGGCGGGGGGGCCTATAGTACAGATACGCAGTATTTT. Translation gives CASTPGGGAYSTDTQYF.

The J gene is TRBJ2-7, the V gene TRBV10-2, with 8 bases identical to TRBD1. The V and J ends lost 3 bases and 6 bases, in that order; junction bases with no gene match: 10. The CDR3 loop spans 15 amino acids. Germline lookup yields CDR1 WSHSY and CDR2 SAAADI. For the CDR3, the DNA is TGCGCCAGCAGTGAAGGAGGGACAGGCAGTCTCGAGCAGTACTTC. The encoded protein is CASSEGGTGSLEQYF.

The chain couples TRBV11-2 to TRBJ2-5, with 11 bases fitting TRBD2. With 8 bases clipped from V and 1 base from J, the junction kept 6 bases outside the gene matches. Germline loops: CDR1 SGHAT, CDR2 FQNNGV. This CDR3 region has 15 residues. This CDR3 reads CASALTSGAQETQYF. CDR3 coding DNA: TGTGCCAGCGCCTTGACTAGCGGGGCCCAAGAGACCCAGTACTTC.

The J gene is TRBJ2-5, the V gene TRBV7-9; perhaps TRBD2 as D (6 bases). Germline CDR1 SEHNR, CDR2 FQNEAQ (reference sequence). Trimming removed 2 bases at V and 1 base at J, with 11 bases between. This CDR3 spans 15 amino acids. For the CDR3, the DNA is TGTGCCAGCAGCTTAAATTTGGGAGGCCAAGAGACCCAGTACTTC. As protein: CASSLNLGGQETQYF.

Written as DNA, the CDR3 is TGTGCCAGTCACAGGGAGCGGGGCTCCTATAATTCACCCCTCCACTTT. Protein: CASHRERGSYNSPLHF. V gene TRBV19 combines with J gene TRBJ1-6; D is perhaps TRBD1 (6 bases). CDR3 length: 16 amino acids. CDR1 and CDR2 (germline): LNHDA, SQIVND (reference sequence). V lost 8 bases and J 0 bases, leaving 14 bases between the germline ends.

This clone was detected only a few times. This chain links TRBV9 with TRBJ1-4; 10 bases map to TRBD1. The CDR3 runs to 16 residues. Germline V lookup: CDR1 SGDLS, CDR2 YYNGEE. J was trimmed by 8 bases and V by 2 bases; bases with no gene match: 9. The chain's CDR3 is CASSVRDRGNSEKLFF. The CDR3 DNA reads TGTGCCAGCAGCGTCCGGGACAGGGGCAATTCCGAAAAACTGTTTTTT.

The chain joins TRBV5-1 to TRBJ1-2; the D gene is possibly TRBD1 (5 bases). The germline CDR1 and CDR2 sequences are SGHRS and YFSETQ. Trimming pared 4 bases from V and 1 base from J, leaving 14 bases between. The CDR3 loop spans 15 amino acids. The DNA for the CDR3 is TGCGCCAGCAGCACCCCGGGGGGAGTTAACTATGGCTACACCTTC. This encodes CASSTPGGVNYGYTF.

The chain links TRBV11-3 to TRBJ2-3, with 9 bases lining up with TRBD1. The germline CDR1 and CDR2 sequences are SGHNT and YENEEA. With 11 bases clipped from V and 4 bases from J, the junction kept 13 bases outside the gene matches. The CDR3 totals 15 residues. CDR3 sequence: CASSPGTGKADTQYF. Written as DNA, the CDR3 is TGTGCCTCATCCCCCGGGACAGGGAAAGCAGATACGCAGTATTTT.